One sample yielded the 26 T cell receptor beta chains listed below, sequenced in a study of blood T cells in healthy people across ages. The authors ran a second PCR of roughly 7 to 11 cycles using a sample-barcoded 5' primer and a J-beta primer mix. TCRdb re-derived calls from the 5' RACE reads in MiXCR, one entry per CDR3 protein. This sample has roughly 500,000 distinct CDR3 sequences, with 20% to 30% found just once. These records were also assigned to another study, of T cells of mothers and their children.

Sequenced input: blood. The receptors shown here come from a boy aged 5-17 years in good health.

This clonotype showed up just a few times. The V gene is TRBV6-1, the J gene TRBJ2-2; 11 positions agree with TRBD2. Losses at the gene ends were 6 bases for V and 1 base for J; bases not matched to a gene: 7. The CDR3 contains 17 residues. From germline, CDR1 is MNHNS and CDR2 SASEGT. CDR3 nucleotides: TGTGCCAGCAGGCCAACTAGCGGGAGATGGAACACCGGGGAGCTGTTTTTT. This gives the protein CASRPTSGRWNTGELFF.

The chain carries TRBV29-1 and TRBJ2-1; tentative D call: TRBD1 (6 bases). This CDR3 spans 13 amino acids. In germline, CDR1 is SQVTM, CDR2 ANQGSEA. V was cut by 3 bases and J by 6 bases, with 12 bases left in between. Here the CDR3 reads CSVEGAWSNEQFF. The DNA of the CDR3 is TGCAGCGTTGAGGGGGCCTGGAGCAATGAGCAGTTCTTC.

The V gene is TRBV28, the J gene TRBJ2-1; TRBD2 matches 10 bases. From germline, CDR1 is MDHEN and CDR2 SYDVKM. Losses at the gene ends were 5 bases for V and 0 bases for J; bases not matched to a gene: 4. The CDR3 is 16 amino acids. The CDR3 sequence: CASSPLAGISYNEQFF. The CDR3 coding sequence is TGTGCCAGCAGTCCACTAGCGGGAATCTCCTACAATGAGCAGTTCTTC.

This clonotype was counted ten times or more. J is TRBJ2-1 and V is TRBV20-1; D call uncertain. The germline gives CDR1 DFQATT, CDR2 SNEGSKA (reference sequence). V shed 5 bases and J shed 9 bases, with 11 bases lying between them. This CDR3 spans 11 amino acids. CDR3 sequence reads: CSARIFGEQFF. The CDR3 bases are TGCAGTGCTCGCATTTTTGGTGAGCAGTTCTTC.

The gene calls are TRBV3-1 and TRBJ2-7; no definite D call. This CDR3 region has 14 residues. V dropped 1 base and J dropped 2 bases, with 9 bases sitting between them. Germline values: CDR1 LGHDT, CDR2 YNNKEL (reference sequence). CDR3 protein: CASSQVADPYEQYF. DNA of the CDR3: TGTGCCAGCAGCCAAGTTGCGGACCCCTACGAGCAGTACTTC.

This clonotype was detected only a few times. V gene TRBV28 combines with J gene TRBJ1-2; D is uncertain. The CDR3 has 12 residues. The V gene lost 8 bases and the J gene lost 8 bases, with 15 bases spanning the gap. Germline assignment: CDR1 MDHEN and CDR2 SYDVKM. The CDR3 region is CASGLPSDGYTF. CDR3 DNA: TGTGCCAGCGGCCTCCCTTCCGACGGCTACACCTTC.

This chain uses TRBV6-4 with TRBJ2-3; possibly TRBD2 for D (5 bases). The CDR3 runs 14 residues. Germline CDR1 and CDR2: MRHNA and SNTAGT. Trimming left V 7 bases short and J 1 base short, with 12 bases between. The CDR3 sequence: CASTGLDGTDTQYF. The CDR3 nucleotides are TGTGCCAGCACCGGACTCGACGGCACAGATACGCAGTATTTT.

This clonotype was seen more than once but under ten times. The rearrangement links TRBV5-1 to TRBJ2-3; 8 nucleotides agree with TRBD2. From germline, CDR1 is SGHRS and CDR2 YFSETQ. Unmatched junction bases numbered 5, after V lost 10 bases and J lost 4 bases. The CDR3 consists of 12 residues. This CDR3 reads CASRGAADTQYF. The CDR3 coding sequence is TGCGCCTCGCGGGGGGCGGCAGATACGCAGTATTTT.

This clonotype has just a few counts. The chain carries TRBV9 and TRBJ1-1; the D is unclear. V shed 0 bases and J shed 4 bases, with 10 bases lying between them. This CDR3 has 14 amino acids. Germline CDR1 reads SGDLS; CDR2 reads YYNGEE. The CDR3 reads CASSVEALRTEAFF. The CDR3 DNA follows: TGTGCCAGCAGCGTAGAGGCGTTGCGCACTGAAGCTTTCTTT.

This sequence joins TRBV6-5 and TRBJ2-7; D is unclear. This CDR3 contains 15 residues. The V end lost 2 bases, the J end lost 2 bases, and 13 bases lay between the germline ends. CDR1 and CDR2 from the germline V gene are MNHEY and SVGAGI. CDR3 in amino acids: CASSYNWAGPYEQYF. The CDR3 nucleotides are TGTGCCAGCAGTTACAATTGGGCAGGCCCCTACGAGCAGTACTTC.

This clonotype was counted a few times. The chain carries TRBV20-1 and TRBJ2-3, with 9 bases lining up with TRBD2. The germline CDR1 and CDR2 sequences are DFQATT and SNEGSKA (reference sequence). The CDR3 spans 15 residues. With V trimmed by 6 bases and J by 1 base, 8 bases remained unmatched. CDR3 protein: CSAAGGSGRTDTQYF. The CDR3 DNA is TGCAGTGCGGCGGGGGGGAGCGGACGCACAGATACGCAGTATTTT.

The chain joins TRBV27 to TRBJ2-7; TRBD1 might be the D (6 bases). Germline loops: CDR1 MNHEY, CDR2 SMNVEV (reference sequence). The ends were cut back, 5 bases at V and 3 bases at J, with 8 bases in the middle. The CDR3 extends over 12 amino acids. For the CDR3, the DNA is TGTGCCAGCAGTGTACAGGGCTACGAGCAGTACTTC. Protein sequence: CASSVQGYEQYF.

This clonotype was seen a few times. The chain is built from TRBV15 and TRBJ2-5; possibly TRBD2 for D (5 bases). V was trimmed by 1 base and J by 5 bases, leaving 14 bases between them. The CDR3 loop spans 15 amino acids. Looked up from germline, CDR1 is LNHNV and CDR2 is YYDKDF (reference sequence). CDR3 sequence: CATSRVGETVETQYF. In DNA, the CDR3 is TGTGCCACCAGCAGAGTTGGGGAGACGGTGGAGACCCAGTACTTC.

The chain carries TRBV16 and TRBJ2-7, with D tentatively TRBD1 or TRBD2 (6 bases each). This CDR3 is built from 15 residues. Germline lookup yields CDR1 KGHSY and CDR2 FQNENV. Deletions cut 7 bases from V and 1 base from J, with 17 bases between. The CDR3 is CASTRGIQGSYEQYF. The CDR3 nucleotides read TGTGCCAGCACTCGGGGGATACAGGGATCCTACGAGCAGTACTTC.

The J gene is TRBJ2-5, the V gene TRBV5-1, with TRBD2 matching over 13 bases. The germline V gene has CDR1 SGHRS and CDR2 YFSETQ. The CDR3 covers 16 residues. J gave up 3 bases and V 3 bases, and 5 bases lay outside the gene matches. CDR3 sequence: CASSWGTSGVEETQYF. CDR3 bases: TGCGCCAGCAGCTGGGGGACTAGCGGGGTGGAAGAGACCCAGTACTTC.

This clonotype was observed a handful of times. The chain employs TRBV28 and TRBJ2-7, with 12 bases fitting TRBD2. The CDR3 runs 14 residues. Germline CDR1 is MDHEN and CDR2 is SYDVKM. Trimming took 4 bases from V and 5 from J; bases not matched to a gene: 3. CDR3 residues: CASSSSGRGHEQYF. In DNA form, the CDR3 reads TGTGCCAGCAGTTCTAGCGGGAGGGGCCACGAGCAGTACTTC.

This clonotype was observed a few times. V and J are TRBV10-3 and TRBJ2-1; D is ambiguous. CDR3 length: 13 amino acids. Germline CDR1 is ENHRY and CDR2 is SYGVKD. Between the trimmed V and J ends, which lost 0 bases and 5 bases, there was a span of 5 bases. CDR3: CAISESLNNEQFF. Written as DNA, the CDR3 is TGTGCCATCAGTGAGTCTCTGAACAATGAGCAGTTCTTC.

This clonotype appeared once. V and J are TRBV4-2 and TRBJ2-7, with 9 bases identical to TRBD2. Germline CDR1 and CDR2: LGHNA and YNFKEQ. The CDR3 extends over 17 amino acids. J was trimmed by 6 bases and V by 0 bases; bases with no gene match: 12. The DNA for the CDR3 is TGTGCCAGCAGCCAAGAATATTTAGGGACTAGCTTACGCGAGCAGTACTTC. It yields the protein CASSQEYLGTSLREQYF.

Only a few counts were recorded for this clonotype. This rearrangement joins TRBV20-1 to TRBJ2-5; 13 nucleotides agree with TRBD2. CDR3 size: 14 residues. Trimming cost V 6 bases and J 4 bases; bases outside gene matches: 5. CDR1 and CDR2 (germline): DFQATT, SNEGSKA (reference sequence). The CDR3 DNA reads as TGCAGTGCAAGGACTAGCGGGAGAGGAGAGACCCAGTACTTC. Its protein product is CSARTSGRGETQYF.

The sample holds a few counts of this clonotype. CDR3 sequence reads: CATSNPGSYEQYF. The CDR3 nucleotides are TGTGCCACCAGTAACCCCGGGTCCTACGAGCAGTACTTC. The V and J genes are TRBV24-1 and TRBJ2-5, with unresolved D. The assigned J gene may be wrong: the sequence end matches TRBJ2-7 better. CDR3 length: 13 residues. In germline, CDR1 is KGHDR, CDR2 SFDVKD.

The gene calls are TRBV6-5 and TRBJ2-5; perhaps TRBD1 as D (6 bases). Germline V gives CDR1 MNHEY, CDR2 SVGAGI. V dropped 5 bases and J dropped 1 base, with 11 bases sitting between them. The CDR3 sequence is 14 residues long. The CDR3 nucleotides read TGTGCCAGCAGTGACACAGGGACCCAAGAGACCCAGTACTTC. Protein: CASSDTGTQETQYF.

The chain employs TRBV27 and TRBJ2-7; D ambiguous. CDR1 is MNHEY, CDR2 SMNVEV, per germline (reference sequence). The CDR3 spans 13 residues. The V end was cut by 2 bases, the J end by 5 bases, with 10 bases between. The CDR3 sequence is CASSLRLRNEQYF. CDR3 DNA: TGTGCCAGCAGTTTACGATTGAGGAACGAGCAGTACTTC.

This clonotype was recorded a few times. The rearrangement links TRBV6-5 to TRBJ2-3; perhaps TRBD2 as D (6 bases). The germline gives CDR1 MNHEY, CDR2 SVGAGI. This CDR3 is built from 15 residues. Trimming shortened V by 6 bases and J by 4 bases, and 17 bases separated the two germline ends. The CDR3 region is CASRRDSLNSDTQYF. CDR3 nucleotide sequence: TGTGCCAGCAGGAGGGACTCCCTAAACTCAGATACGCAGTATTTT.

Of note for this clonotype: One junction end disagrees with the germline gene, perhaps due to a read error. The chain has TRBV7-7 and TRBJ2-5, with TRBD2 matching 12 bases. The CDR3 runs 16 residues. Germline CDR1 reads SSHAT; CDR2 reads FNYEAQ (reference sequence). CDR3 loop: CASSPQLAGGEETQYF. The CDR3 nucleotides read TGTGCTAGCAGCCCTCAACTAGCGGGAGGCGAAGAGACCCAGTACTTC.

The rearrangement joins TRBV9 to TRBJ2-2; 9 nucleotides agree with TRBD1. The junction had 11 bases not matched to a gene; V was cut back by 0 bases and J by 5 bases. The CDR3 covers 18 residues. Looked up from germline, CDR1 is SGDLS and CDR2 is YYNGEE. CDR3 sequence (DNA): TGTGCCAGCAGCGTAGCTCAGGGAGGGACAGGGATAACCGGGGAGCTGTTTTTT. It codes for CASSVAQGGTGITGELFF.

The rearrangement joins TRBV11-2 to TRBJ1-1; D unresolved. Germline CDR1 and CDR2: SGHAT and FQNNGV. Trimming removed 1 base at V and 6 bases at J, with 9 bases between. The CDR3 covers 13 residues. DNA for the CDR3: TGTGCCAGCAGCTTAGCTGTTCTGGCTGAAGCTTTCTTT. Residues: CASSLAVLAEAFF.